The 25 T cell receptor beta chains in this list originate from one sample, sequenced in a study of blood T cell repertoires in COVID-19. Assay used: immunoSEQ multiplex PCR; TCRdb lists only in-frame clones, some missing. The repertoire includes some 74,000 clones, roughly nine tenths of them detected once, and around 2.6% sits in the top ten. Sequencing was done on a sample of peripheral blood. The receptor set was obtained from a man aged 50 to 60 with COVID-19, enrolled during active disease.

This rearrangement joins TRBV21-1 to TRBJ2-1; the D segment call TRBD2 is taken from the table without a DNA check. TRBV21-1 counts as a pseudogene. This CDR3 has 17 amino acids. The CDR3 DNA reads as TGTGCCAGCAGCAAAGATGCTAGCGGGAGAACCTACAATGAGCAGTTCTTC. Amino acids: CASSKDASGRTYNEQFF.

The J gene is TRBJ2-2, the V gene TRBV4-2, with 14 bases that match TRBD2. Germline CDR1 reads LGHNA; CDR2 reads YNFKEQ. V gave up 4 bases and J gave up 4 bases; unmatched junction bases: 8. The CDR3 is 18 residues long. CDR3 region: CASSRTGTSGRGTGELFF. CDR3 bases: TGTGCCAGCAGCCGAACCGGGACTAGCGGGAGAGGCACCGGGGAGCTGTTTTTT.

This clone appeared once. The rearrangement links TRBV9 to TRBJ1-1, with D tentatively TRBD1 (6 bases). The CDR3 consists of 15 residues. Trimming took off 1 base at V and 5 bases at J, with 15 bases between the two ends. CDR1 and CDR2 (germline): SGDLS, YYNGEE. CDR3 loop: CASSVRAGVGTEAFF. The CDR3 DNA is TGTGCCAGCAGCGTAAGGGCAGGGGTGGGGACTGAAGCTTTCTTT. The full variable domain, in which reference TRBV9 and TRBJ1-1 provide the parts outside the CDR3, is DSGVTQTPKHLITATGQRVTLRCSPRSGDLSVYWYQQSLDQGLQFLIQYYNGEERAKGNILERFSAQQFPDLHSELNLSSLELGDSALYFCASSVRAGVGTEAFFGQGTRLTVV.

The J gene is TRBJ2-1, the V gene TRBV6-6; possible D gene TRBD1, 6 bases. V was trimmed by 4 bases and J by 2 bases, leaving 12 bases between them. This CDR3 has 15 amino acids. In germline, CDR1 is MNHNY, CDR2 SVGAGI (reference sequence). CDR3 in amino acids: CASSSTGATYNEQFF. The CDR3 DNA follows: TGTGCCAGCAGTTCGACAGGAGCGACCTACAATGAGCAGTTCTTC.

The chain uses TRBV5-1 and TRBJ1-4; TRBD1 is a possible D gene (6 bases). CDR1 and CDR2 from the germline V gene are SGHRS and YFSETQ. V was shortened by 1 base and J by 8 bases, with 12 bases between the two germline ends. CDR3 size: 14 residues. CDR3 nucleotides: TGCGCCAGCAGCTTGCAGGGGAACGACGAAAAACTGTTTTTT. This translates into CASSLQGNDEKLFF.

The rearrangement uses TRBV5-4 and TRBJ2-7, with 8 positions matching TRBD1. The V gene's germline CDR1 is SGHNT and CDR2 YYREEE (reference sequence). There are 15 residues in the CDR3. V dropped 4 bases and J dropped 2; count of bases not matched to a gene: 8. The chain's CDR3 is CASSLQGVSPYEQYV. The CDR3 nucleotides read TGTGCCAGCAGCCTACAGGGGGTGTCCCCCTACGAGCAGTACGTC.

This clone has only one observation. V usage is TRBV5-1 and J usage is TRBJ2-1; 14 bases are a match to TRBD2. V was clipped by 4 bases and J by 8 bases; unmatched bases: 5. Germline CDR1 SGHRS, CDR2 YFSETQ. This CDR3 has 15 residues. The CDR3 DNA reads TGCGCCAGCAGCACGACTAGCGGGAGGGCGTATGAGCAGTTCTTC. Its protein product is CASSTTSGRAYEQFF. The variable domain in full, with the rest retrieved from reference TRBV5-1 and TRBJ2-1, is KAGVTQTPRYLIKTRGQQVTLSCSPISGHRSVSWYQQTPGQGLQFLFEYFSETQRNKGNFPGRFSGRQFSNSRSEMNVSTLELGDSALYLCASSTTSGRAYEQFFGPGTRLTVL.

The chain joins TRBV5-8 to TRBJ2-7; 7 bases fit TRBD1. Trimming removed 5 bases from V and 4 bases from J; junction bases left unmatched: 0. The CDR3 runs 11 residues. Germline V gene lookup returns CDR1 SGHTS and CDR2 YDEGEE. CDR3 region: CASRTGYEQYF. In DNA form, the CDR3 reads TGTGCCAGCAGGACAGGGTACGAGCAGTACTTC.

This sequence joins TRBV6-1 and TRBJ1-2, with 8 nucleotides matching TRBD1. Germline-derived CDR1 and CDR2 are MNHNS and SASEGT. The ends lost 1 base at V and 4 bases at J; junction bases unmatched: 5. The CDR3 extends over 15 amino acids. CDR3 amino acids: CASSEGQGAGYGYTF. CDR3 in DNA: TGTGCCAGCAGTGAAGGGCAGGGGGCGGGCTATGGCTACACCTTC.

V and J are TRBV10-3 and TRBJ1-1, with TRBD1 identical over 7 bases. Germline V gene lookup returns CDR1 ENHRY and CDR2 SYGVKD. Trimming removed 11 bases from V and 5 bases from J; junction bases left unmatched: 14. The CDR3 consists of 14 residues. The CDR3 DNA sequence: TGTGCCGTAAAACAGGGGCAGGGGAAGACTGAAGCTTTCTTT. Translation gives CAVKQGQGKTEAFF.

The V call is TRBV19, the J call TRBJ1-2; the match to TRBD1 covers 8 bases. CDR1 and CDR2 (germline): LNHDA, SQIVND (reference sequence). J was trimmed by 4 bases and V by 0 bases; bases with no gene match: 7. The CDR3 has 16 residues. CDR3 nucleotide sequence: TGTGCCAGTAGTATAGATCTCCCGGGACAGGCCTATGGCTACACCTTC. Its translation is CASSIDLPGQAYGYTF.

The chain recombines TRBV28 with TRBJ1-5; TRBD1 matches at 8 bases. This CDR3 contains 13 residues. Germline assignment: CDR1 MDHEN and CDR2 SYDVKM. V was clipped by 3 bases and J by 6 bases; unmatched bases: 1. This CDR3 is CASSFRGLQPQHF. In DNA, the CDR3 is TGTGCCAGCAGTTTCAGGGGGCTTCAGCCCCAGCATTTT.

V is TRBV28 and J is TRBJ1-1, with 8 bases matching TRBD1. The CDR3 runs 12 residues. Trimming removed 5 bases from V and 4 bases from J; junction bases left unmatched: 0. Germline V CDR1 and CDR2: MDHEN, SYDVKM. CDR3 sequence reads: CASSTGGTEAFF. In DNA, the CDR3 is TGTGCCAGCAGTACAGGGGGCACTGAAGCTTTCTTT.

The chain links TRBV6-1 to TRBJ2-3; TRBD2 matches at 7 bases. V lost 2 bases, J lost 4 bases, and 3 bases stayed unmatched. Germline V gene data show CDR1 as MNHNS and CDR2 as SASEGT. The CDR3 totals 14 residues. The CDR3 is CASSERLAPDTQYF. CDR3 nucleotides: TGTGCCAGCAGTGAACGACTAGCTCCAGATACGCAGTATTTT.

The V gene is TRBV28, the J gene TRBJ1-1, with D unclear. Trimming took off 10 bases at V and 5 bases at J, with 11 bases between the two ends. This CDR3 spans 11 amino acids. Germline V CDR1 and CDR2: MDHEN, SYDVKM. The CDR3 is CATQAGTEAFF. The DNA of the CDR3 is TGTGCCACTCAGGCGGGAACTGAAGCTTTCTTT.

The CDR3 nucleotides are TGTGCCAGTAGCCCCGGGGGTCAGGATCAGCCCCAGCATTTT. It codes for CASSPGGQDQPQHF. V usage is TRBV19 and J usage is TRBJ1-5, with D maybe TRBD1 (5 bases). Germline V gene sequence: CDR1 LNHDA, CDR2 SQIVND (reference sequence). The CDR3 covers 14 residues. Trimming took off 6 bases at V and 5 bases at J, with 14 bases between the two ends.

This clone was picked up a small number of times. The J gene is TRBJ2-2, the V gene TRBV3-1 (or the pseudogene TRBV3-2); D gene uncertain. Between the trimmed V and J ends, which lost 0 bases and 1 base, there was a span of 18 bases. The CDR3 consists of 19 residues. Germline V gene sequence: CDR1 LGHDT, CDR2 YNNKEL (reference sequence). The CDR3 DNA reads TGTGCCAGCAGCCAAGATCCCTCCATATGGCGAGGGAACACCGGGGAGCTGTTTTTT. This encodes CASSQDPSIWRGNTGELFF.

Details on this clone: Within the sample, other DNA sequences also encode this same CDR3. The chain links TRBV9 to TRBJ2-3, with a weak D call TRBD2 (6 bases). The ends were cut back, 2 bases at V and 0 bases at J, with 7 bases in the middle. CDR3 length: 14 residues. Germline V lookup: CDR1 SGDLS, CDR2 YYNGEE. Written as DNA, the CDR3 is TGTGCCAGCAGCGTGAGCGGGAGCACAGATACGCAGTATTTT. It yields the protein CASSVSGSTDTQYF. The full variable domain, with the rest looked up from reference TRBV9 and TRBJ2-3, is DSGVTQTPKHLITATGQRVTLRCSPRSGDLSVYWYQQSLDQGLQFLIQYYNGEERAKGNILERFSAQQFPDLHSELNLSSLELGDSALYFCASSVSGSTDTQYFGPGTRLTVL.

The chain has TRBV19 and TRBJ1-2; TRBD1 aligns across 7 bases. Germline V gene sequence: CDR1 LNHDA, CDR2 SQIVND (reference sequence). With 5 bases clipped from V and 8 bases from J, the junction kept 17 bases outside the gene matches. The CDR3 totals 16 residues. CDR3 region: CASSPFDRVVLRGYTF. The CDR3 DNA follows: TGTGCCAGTAGTCCTTTCGACAGGGTCGTCCTCCGCGGCTACACCTTC.

The V gene is TRBV29-1, the J gene TRBJ1-1; perhaps TRBD1 as D (6 bases). The CDR3 has 13 amino acids. V lost 1 base and J 6 bases, leaving 12 bases between the germline ends. CDR1 and CDR2 from the germline V gene are SQVTM and ANQGSEA. In nucleotides, the CDR3 is TGCAGCGTTGAAGCAGGGGTGGTGTCTGAAGCTTTCTTT. Amino acids: CSVEAGVVSEAFF. Filled out from reference TRBV29-1 and TRBJ1-1, the complete variable domain reads SAVISQKPSRDICQRGTSLTIQCQVDSQVTMMFWYRQQPGQSLTLIATANQGSEATYESGFVIDKFPISRPNLTFSTLTVSNMSPEDSSIYLCSVEAGVVSEAFFGQGTRLTVV.

The chain's CDR3 is CASSPHGSENEQFF. DNA of the CDR3: TGTGCCAGCAGCCCCCATGGGAGTGAGAATGAGCAGTTCTTC. The chain employs TRBV7-3 and TRBJ2-1; D perhaps matches TRBD2 (5 bases). Germline CDR1 is SGHTA and CDR2 is FQGTGA. The CDR3 totals 14 residues. Trimming took off 5 bases at V and 7 bases at J, with 15 bases between the two ends. The full variable domain, in which reference TRBV7-3 and TRBJ2-1 provide the parts outside the CDR3, is GAGVSQTPSNKVTEKGKYVELRCDPISGHTALYWYRQSLGQGPEFLIYFQGTGAADDSGLPNDRFFAVRPEGSVSTLKIQRTERGDSAVYLCASSPHGSENEQFFGPGTRLTVL.

This sequence joins TRBV6-4 and TRBJ1-1; 7 nucleotides align to TRBD1. The germline V gene has CDR1 MRHNA and CDR2 SNTAGT. J was trimmed by 3 bases and V by 8 bases; bases with no gene match: 9. The CDR3 totals 14 residues. The CDR3 nucleotides read TGTGCCAGCCGTCGACAGGGATCGGACACTGAAGCTTTCTTT. This codes for CASRRQGSDTEAFF.

The chain links TRBV11-2 to TRBJ2-5, with 8 bases identical to TRBD1. CDR1 SGHAT and CDR2 FQNNGV come from the germline V gene. The CDR3 runs 14 residues. V trimming: 2 bases; J trimming: 5 bases; junction bases outside the gene matches: 4. Here the CDR3 reads CASSLSGGRETQYF. The CDR3 bases are TGTGCCAGCAGCTTATCAGGGGGCAGGGAGACCCAGTACTTC.

This chain uses TRBV3-1 (or the pseudogene TRBV3-2) with TRBJ2-5; TRBD2 agrees at 10 bases. Germline CDR1 and CDR2: LGHDT and YNNKEL (reference sequence). After removal of 5 bases from V and 1 base from J, the junction contained 4 bases not matched to a gene. The CDR3 is 15 amino acids. In DNA, the CDR3 is TGTGCCAGCAGCGGCGGACTAGCGGTCCAAGAGACCCAGTACTTC. Encoded protein: CASSGGLAVQETQYF.

This clone came up once. The rearrangement joins TRBV19 to TRBJ2-3, with D perhaps matching TRBD1 (5 bases). V was clipped by 6 bases and J by 4 bases, with 17 bases between them. Germline V gene lookup returns CDR1 LNHDA and CDR2 SQIVND (reference sequence). The CDR3 is 15 residues long. CDR3 nucleotides: TGTGCCAGTAGAAGAACAGGTGATAGTTCAGATACGCAGTATTTT. Protein product: CASRRTGDSSDTQYF.